One and the same sample provided the 5 T cell receptor beta chains below, sequenced in a study of shared clonotypes between healthy human individuals. The repertoire was sequenced with immunoSEQ multiplex PCR; TCRdb's copy has only in-frame clones and lacks some. The sample gives roughly 500,000 clones, around 73% of which show up once; around 12% is in the top ten. The sample comprised PBMCs. These receptors were obtained from a woman between 40 and 55 years old in good health. Some clones in this sample may be carry-over from other donors' samples.

This chain links TRBV25-1 with TRBJ1-4; weak D call: TRBD1 (6 bases). The germline CDR1 and CDR2 sequences are MGHDK and SYGVNS. V shed 4 bases and J shed 14 bases, with 14 bases lying between them. CDR3 length: 12 residues. The chain's CDR3 is CASSGRSGQLFF. As DNA, the CDR3 is TGTGCCAGCAGTGGTCGGTCAGGACAGCTGTTTTTT.

This clone was counted a single time. The chain recombines TRBV4-2 with TRBJ2-5; weak D call: TRBD2 (5 bases). This CDR3 has 15 residues. Trimming removed 1 base at V and 2 bases at J, with 11 bases between. Germline V gene sequence: CDR1 LGHNA, CDR2 YNFKEQ. CDR3 region: CASSQASGPQETQYF. In DNA form, the CDR3 reads TGTGCCAGCAGCCAAGCCAGCGGCCCTCAAGAGACCCAGTACTTC.

The chain couples TRBV5-5 to TRBJ2-3, with 8 nucleotides matching TRBD2. Germline assignment: CDR1 SGHKS and CDR2 YYEKEE (reference sequence). The CDR3 extends over 18 amino acids. Trimming took 4 bases from V and 0 from J; bases not matched to a gene: 13. This CDR3 reads CASSLIPGSGGSTDTQYF. DNA of the CDR3: TGTGCCAGCAGCCTCATCCCGGGAAGCGGGGGAAGCACAGATACGCAGTATTTT.

As to this clone: The likely explanation is a read error, given a far larger clone one base away. J is TRBJ2-2 and V is TRBV7-3; 7 nucleotides agree with TRBD1. This CDR3 is built from 16 residues. Germline V gene sequence: CDR1 SGHTA, CDR2 FQGTGA. The CDR3 DNA follows: TGTGCCAGCAGCTCGACAGGGTTTGCATCCACCGGGGAGCTGCTTTTT. Protein product: CASSSTGFASTGELLF. Based on the CDR3 plus reference TRBV7-3 and TRBJ2-2, the full variable domain is GAGVSQTPSNKVTEKGKYVELRCDPISGHTALYWYRQSLGQGPEFLIYFQGTGAADDSGLPNDRFFAVRPEGSVSTLKIQRTERGDSAVYLCASSSTGFASTGELLFGEGSRLTVL.

In its sample, this clone was seen many times. This chain connects TRBV6-4 to TRBJ2-3; D is perhaps TRBD2 (5 bases). The CDR3 has 15 amino acids. Germline assignment: CDR1 MRHNA and CDR2 SNTAGT. The V end lost 2 bases, the J end lost 0 bases, and 9 bases lay between the germline ends. The CDR3 sequence is CASSDGLASTDTQYF. The DNA for the CDR3 is TGTGCCAGCAGTGACGGGCTAGCCAGCACAGATACGCAGTATTTT.